This T cell receptor (beta chain) was retrieved from a study of cytomegalovirus exposure and HLA in healthy donors. Germline V gene lookup returns CDR1 LNHDA and CDR2 SQIVND (reference sequence). The length of the CDR3 is 15 residues. V trimming: 5 bases; J trimming: 4 bases; junction bases outside the gene matches: 7. PCR was performed using 60 Vbeta and 13 Jbeta primers. Clones were read by immunoSEQ multiplex PCR, and TCRdb kept only the in-frame ones, dropping some. The data hold 150,000 to 200,000 clones, with around 74% observed a single time. Study-wide findings and caveats: Sequencing depth roughly uniform across donors was assumed in presence/absence analyses. The likely explanation for a cluster of highly shared sequence variants was sequencing artifact. Reportedly, TCR beta sequences accurately predicted HLA-A and HLA-B alleles in most subjects.

A word on this clone: Its antigen remains unidentified.

The receptor's source is a female donor in good health and CMV-seronegative. The rearrangement joins TRBV19 to TRBJ2-3; 9 nucleotides match TRBD2. The sample consisted of PBMCs. In DNA, the CDR3 is TGTGCCAGTAGTCTTAGCGGGGGATTCTCAGATACGCAGTATTTT. This gives the protein CASSLSGGFSDTQYF.